One sample yielded the 32 T cell receptor beta chains listed below, sequenced in a study of human T cells and chemical hapten exposure (dated by TCRdb to about 2021). What the time point label conveys for this sample: patch test 1, 2 weeks after DPC sensitization. This specimen's treatment or condition label, per the study, means: therapeutic diphenylcyclopropenone sensitization with weekly scalp DPC. The library came from RACE. TCRdb shows the sequencer as NextSeq 500. The public reads were reprocessed in TCRdb via fastp at Q25 and MiXCR, keeping in-frame beta chains. Entries are consolidated by CDR3 protein sequence, retaining the most common genes and DNA. The sample contains around 190,000 distinct CDR3 sequences, 20% to 25% of them found a single time. The ten largest clones add up to less than 7% of the sample. Here the sequenced sample was whole blood, taken in connection with sensitization to the hapten diphenylcyclopropenone (DPC). Receptor source: a woman in her forties or fifties with alopecia areata. Some clones in this sample may be carry-over from other donors' samples.

The chain recombines TRBV7-9 with TRBJ1-1; 10 nucleotides match TRBD1. The CDR3 covers 15 residues. Trimming at V came to 6 bases and at J to 6 bases, leaving 10 bases not matched to a gene. Germline V gene data show CDR1 as SEHNR and CDR2 as FQNEAQ (reference sequence). CDR3 nucleotide sequence: TGTGCCAGCAGGGGTTTGACAGGGGGCATATCTGAAGCTTTCTTT. Translated, it gives CASRGLTGGISEAFF.

The chain uses TRBV10-3 and TRBJ2-2; possibly TRBD1 for D (5 bases). Germline loops: CDR1 ENHRY, CDR2 SYGVKD. V was clipped by 4 bases and J by 5 bases, with 8 bases between them. CDR3 length equals 13 residues. CDR3 in DNA: TGTGCCATCAGTGTGGGGCCTACCGGGGAGCTGTTTTTT. Protein sequence: CAISVGPTGELFF.

The chain carries TRBV20-1 and TRBJ2-3; the D gene is possibly TRBD2 (5 bases). The CDR3 loop spans 14 amino acids. CDR1 is DFQATT, CDR2 SNEGSKA, per germline (reference sequence). V lost 5 bases and J 2 bases, leaving 14 bases between the germline ends. CDR3 sequence (DNA): TGCAGTGCTGTGGCGGGCGTTTACACAGATACGCAGTATTTT. Its translation is CSAVAGVYTDTQYF.

This chain joins TRBV6-1 and TRBJ1-3, with unresolved D. With 6 bases removed from V and 9 bases from J, the gap between germline ends came to 12 bases. Germline CDR1 is MNHNS and CDR2 is SASEGT. The CDR3 consists of 12 residues. CDR3 sequence (DNA): TGTGCCAGCAGACTCGTACTGGGCACCATATATTTT. Translation: CASRLVLGTIYF.

This clonotype was seen a handful of times. This chain connects TRBV7-2 to TRBJ1-2; D might be TRBD1 (6 bases). Trimming shortened V by 5 bases and J by 4 bases, and 17 bases separated the two germline ends. The CDR3 is 15 residues long. Germline V gives CDR1 SGHTA, CDR2 FQGNSA. CDR3 amino acids: CASSPKPTGAYGYTF. CDR3 nucleotide sequence: TGTGCCAGCAGCCCTAAACCGACAGGAGCCTATGGCTACACCTTC.

The genes are TRBV29-1 and TRBJ1-3; D gene unclear. Trimming left V 5 bases short and J 4 bases short, with 6 bases between. CDR1 and CDR2 from the germline V gene are SQVTM and ANQGSEA. CDR3 length: 11 amino acids. The CDR3 DNA reads as TGCAGCGTTAACTCCGGAAACACCATATATTTT. This sequence encodes CSVNSGNTIYF. The variable domain in full, with the rest retrieved from reference TRBV29-1 and TRBJ1-3, is SAVISQKPSRDICQRGTSLTIQCQVDSQVTMMFWYRQQPGQSLTLIATANQGSEATYESGFVIDKFPISRPNLTFSTLTVSNMSPEDSSIYLCSVNSGNTIYFGEGSWLTVV.

This sequence joins TRBV20-1 and TRBJ2-7; 9 bases fit TRBD2. Per germline, CDR1 DFQATT and CDR2 SNEGSKA (reference sequence). The CDR3 consists of 16 residues. V trimming: 4 bases; J trimming: 5 bases; junction bases outside the gene matches: 15. The CDR3 reads CSATEPIAGVRNEQYF. The CDR3 region has the DNA TGCAGTGCTACCGAGCCTATAGCGGGAGTAAGAAACGAGCAGTACTTC.

This clonotype was picked up a small number of times. V is TRBV19 and J is TRBJ1-2; TRBD1 matches at 8 bases. Germline V gene data show CDR1 as LNHDA and CDR2 as SQIVND (reference sequence). The CDR3 is 15 amino acids. Unmatched junction bases numbered 17, after V lost 10 bases and J lost 7 bases. CDR3 coding DNA: TGTGCCACCACGGGACAGGCTCTCAGTGGAGGTGGCTACACCTTC. It encodes CATTGQALSGGGYTF.

The chain has TRBV3-1 and TRBJ2-1; D is possibly TRBD2 (6 bases). V dropped 0 bases and J dropped 0 bases, with 24 bases sitting between them. Germline loops: CDR1 LGHDT, CDR2 YNNKEL (reference sequence). The CDR3 is 21 residues long. CDR3: CASSQEFTWEVPSASYNEQFF. CDR3 DNA sequence: TGTGCCAGCAGCCAAGAATTTACGTGGGAGGTTCCATCGGCCTCCTACAATGAGCAGTTCTTC.

This clonotype was counted only a few times. The chain combines TRBV2 with TRBJ2-1; D gene unclear. V gave up 4 bases and J gave up 6 bases, with 16 bases separating them. This CDR3 contains 15 residues. The germline gives CDR1 SNHLY, CDR2 FYNNEI. CDR3 sequence: CASSGRRLSSNEQFF. The CDR3 DNA sequence: TGTGCCAGCAGTGGGCGGCGGCTGAGCTCCAATGAGCAGTTCTTC.

The chain joins TRBV6-1 to TRBJ1-1, with 9 bases that match TRBD1. The CDR3 extends over 18 amino acids. CDR1 and CDR2 from the germline V gene are MNHNS and SASEGT. V shed 6 bases, J shed 1 base, and the junction held 15 bases outside the gene matches. Here the CDR3 reads CASRNRDRVVVGNTEAFF. CDR3 sequence (DNA): TGTGCCAGCAGAAACCGGGACAGGGTCGTTGTAGGGAACACTGAAGCTTTCTTT.

This clonotype was counted between two and nine times. CDR3 coding DNA: TGCGCCAGCAGCTCATCTCGGGGGTCTAGCTACAATGAGCAGTTCTTC. This sequence encodes CASSSSRGSSYNEQFF. The rearrangement links TRBV5-1 to TRBJ2-1; TRBD2 is a possible D gene (6 bases). Deletions cut 3 bases from V and 3 bases from J, with 16 bases between. CDR1 is SGHRS and CDR2 is YFSETQ in the germline V gene. This CDR3 is built from 16 residues.

In this sample, this clonotype turned up a few times. This chain links TRBV5-1 with TRBJ2-3; no clear D. The V end was cut by 0 bases, the J end by 2 bases, with 7 bases between. The CDR3 length is 14 residues. Germline V lookup: CDR1 SGHRS, CDR2 YFSETQ. CDR3 nucleotides: TGCGCCAGCAGCTTGGTACCCTACACAGATACGCAGTATTTT. Translation: CASSLVPYTDTQYF.

This clonotype was picked up a small number of times. At one end, the junction sequence differs from germline, possibly due to a read error. J is TRBJ2-7 and V is TRBV10-3, with D possibly being TRBD1 or TRBD2 (5 bases each). Germline CDR1 and CDR2: ENHRY and SYGVKD. This CDR3 region has 13 residues. CDR3 bases: TGTGCCATCAGTGACCGCCCGGTGATAACCGGGACCTTC. Translated, it gives CAISDRPVITGTF.

This clonotype was counted only a few times. This rearrangement joins TRBV29-1 to TRBJ1-4; tentative D call: TRBD1 (5 bases). Trimming cost V 4 bases and J 8 bases, with 17 bases left between them. CDR3 length: 14 amino acids. Germline lookup yields CDR1 SQVTM and CDR2 ANQGSEA. Here the CDR3 reads CSVARAGTGEKLFF. CDR3 DNA: TGCAGCGTTGCCAGGGCTGGTACCGGAGAAAAACTGTTTTTT.

In nucleotides, the CDR3 is TGTGCCACCAGTGACAAGGGGCCCCACACTGAAGCTTTCTTT. Amino acid sequence: CATSDKGPHTEAFF. J is TRBJ1-1 and V is TRBV24-1, with D possibly matching TRBD1 (5 bases). Germline CDR1 and CDR2: KGHDR and SFDVKD. CDR3 length equals 14 residues. V lost 4 bases and J 3 bases, leaving 11 bases between the germline ends.

This sequence joins TRBV7-2 and TRBJ1-1; D remains ambiguous. This CDR3 has 14 amino acids. Trimming shortened V by 1 base and J by 1 base, and 7 bases separated the two germline ends. The germline V gene encodes CDR1 SGHTA and CDR2 FQGNSA. CDR3 in amino acids: CASSLEWGNTEAFF. DNA for the CDR3: TGTGCCAGCAGCTTAGAATGGGGGAACACTGAAGCTTTCTTT.

This clonotype was seen more than once but under ten times. V usage is TRBV12-3 or TRBV12-4 and J usage is TRBJ2-7, with D perhaps assigned TRBD1 or TRBD2 (5 bases each). The CDR3 has 16 amino acids. Trimming took off 5 bases at V and 7 bases at J, with 24 bases between the two ends. The CDR3 region is CASSPFSGTWGWEQYF. DNA for the CDR3: TGTGCCAGCAGTCCTTTCTCCGGGACCTGGGGGTGGGAGCAGTACTTC.

This chain connects TRBV7-9 to TRBJ1-1, with a possible D match to TRBD1 (5 bases). Trimming removed 5 bases from V and 2 bases from J, with 18 bases in between. Germline values: CDR1 SEHNR, CDR2 FQNEAQ (reference sequence). CDR3 length: 16 amino acids. The CDR3 protein is CASSDNPGTHNTEAFF. As DNA, the CDR3 is TGTGCCAGCAGCGATAATCCCGGGACTCATAACACTGAAGCTTTCTTT. The full variable domain, with the rest looked up from reference TRBV7-9 and TRBJ1-1, is DTGVSQNPRHKITKRGQNVTFRCDPISEHNRLYWYRQTLGQGPEFLTYFQNEAQLEKSRLLSDRFSAERPKGSFSTLEIQRTEQGDSAMYLCASSDNPGTHNTEAFFGQGTRLTVV.

The sample holds a few counts of this clonotype. The J gene is TRBJ2-4, the V gene TRBV28; 7 bases fit TRBD1. The CDR3 loop spans 16 amino acids. Germline trimming cut 11 bases from V and 0 bases from J; bases unmatched to any gene: 13. Germline CDR1 reads MDHEN; CDR2 reads SYDVKM. The CDR3 here is CASRPGTELAKNIQYF. The CDR3 DNA follows: TGTGCCTCCAGACCCGGGACAGAATTAGCCAAAAACATTCAGTACTTC.

Only a few counts were recorded for this clonotype. The V call is TRBV7-8, the J call TRBJ2-1; a weak D match, TRBD2 (6 bases). Trimming left V 5 bases short and J 5 bases short, with 13 bases between. The germline V gene encodes CDR1 SGHVS and CDR2 FQNEAQ. The CDR3 sequence is 14 residues long. The CDR3 DNA reads TGTGCCAGCAGCCCCGCTAGCGTACACAATGAGCAGTTCTTC. This encodes CASSPASVHNEQFF.

This clonotype was picked up a small number of times. The chain carries TRBV5-1 and TRBJ1-2; D may be TRBD1 (5 bases). CDR3 size: 12 residues. Germline V gene sequence: CDR1 SGHRS, CDR2 YFSETQ. V lost 0 bases and J 8 bases, leaving 8 bases between the germline ends. This CDR3 reads CASSLGDAGYTF. DNA of the CDR3: TGCGCCAGCAGCTTGGGGGACGCCGGCTACACCTTC. The full variable domain, with the rest looked up from reference TRBV5-1 and TRBJ1-2, is KAGVTQTPRYLIKTRGQQVTLSCSPISGHRSVSWYQQTPGQGLQFLFEYFSETQRNKGNFPGRFSGRQFSNSRSEMNVSTLELGDSALYLCASSLGDAGYTFGSGTRLTVV.

V usage is TRBV29-1 and J usage is TRBJ2-7, with unresolved D. The V and J ends lost 0 bases and 7 bases respectively, with 10 bases between them. Germline V lookup: CDR1 SQVTM, CDR2 ANQGSEA. The CDR3 sequence is 12 residues long. The CDR3 here is CSVEDLLSEQYF. DNA for the CDR3: TGCAGCGTTGAAGATCTTTTATCGGAGCAGTACTTC.

This clonotype was observed a few times. The chain couples TRBV9 to TRBJ2-5; 10 bases are a match to TRBD2. The CDR3 extends over 17 amino acids. CDR1 SGDLS and CDR2 YYNGEE come from the germline V gene. V lost 0 bases to trimming and J lost 5 bases; unmatched junction nucleotides: 10. The CDR3 DNA sequence: TGTGCCAGCAGCGTAGACCCAGCGGGAGGGCCCAGGGAGACCCAGTACTTC. Its protein is CASSVDPAGGPRETQYF.

The chain carries TRBV20-1 and TRBJ2-1, with 8 bases that match TRBD2. CDR1 and CDR2 from the germline V gene are DFQATT and SNEGSKA (reference sequence). V was clipped by 5 bases and J by 5 bases; unmatched bases: 11. The CDR3 extends over 15 amino acids. The DNA of the CDR3 is TGCAGTGCTTACTTAAGCGGGAGTTCCCACAATGAGCAGTTCTTC. Translation gives CSAYLSGSSHNEQFF.

The chain carries TRBV7-8 and TRBJ1-1; D is unclear. This CDR3 has 13 residues. Germline V gene lookup returns CDR1 SGHVS and CDR2 FQNEAQ. V lost 0 bases and J lost 8, with 10 bases in between. CDR3 amino acids: CASSLALGREAFF. CDR3 nucleotide sequence: TGTGCCAGCAGCTTAGCTCTCGGACGAGAAGCTTTCTTT.

In its sample, this clonotype was seen a few times. The chain recombines TRBV9 with TRBJ2-5, with D possibly matching TRBD2 (5 bases). This CDR3 region has 13 residues. Per the germline V gene, CDR1 is SGDLS and CDR2 is YYNGEE. V lost 3 bases to trimming and J lost 0 bases, with 6 bases between them. CDR3 amino acids: CASSETNQETQYF. In DNA, the CDR3 is TGTGCCAGCAGCGAGACTAACCAAGAGACCCAGTACTTC.

This clonotype came up a few times. The chain is built from TRBV5-1 and TRBJ2-1, with 9 bases aligning to TRBD2. CDR3 length: 16 amino acids. Germline V gene sequence: CDR1 SGHRS, CDR2 YFSETQ. Trimming took 0 bases from V and 8 from J; bases not matched to a gene: 9. DNA for the CDR3: TGCGCCAGCAGCTTGGTACTGGCGGGAGGGGGAGATGAGCAGTTCTTC. Its translation: CASSLVLAGGGDEQFF.

The chain combines TRBV20-1 with TRBJ2-1, with 10 positions matching TRBD1. The germline CDR1 and CDR2 sequences are DFQATT and SNEGSKA (reference sequence). The V and J ends lost 6 bases and 15 bases, in that order; junction bases with no gene match: 11. This CDR3 spans 12 amino acids. The CDR3: CSAMTGGEVGFF. The CDR3 region has the DNA TGCAGTGCGATGACAGGGGGCGAAGTCGGGTTCTTC.

This clonotype has more than one count but fewer than ten. V and J are TRBV18 and TRBJ2-3; D gene uncertain. CDR3 size: 16 residues. Trimming shortened V by 1 base and J by 1 base, and 12 bases separated the two germline ends. The V gene's germline CDR1 is KGHSH and CDR2 LQKENI. CDR3 sequence reads: CASSPQGGSRTDTQYF. DNA for the CDR3: TGTGCCAGCTCACCACAGGGCGGTTCTCGCACAGATACGCAGTATTTT.

The V gene is TRBV5-1, the J gene TRBJ2-3; 7 bases line up with TRBD1. Germline lookup yields CDR1 SGHRS and CDR2 YFSETQ. Trimming cost V 5 bases and J 0 bases; bases outside gene matches: 6. This CDR3 comprises 15 residues. In DNA form, the CDR3 reads TGCGCCAGCAGTGGGGGACAGATTAGCACAGATACGCAGTATTTT. It encodes CASSGGQISTDTQYF.

The chain has TRBV10-1 and TRBJ1-5, with D unclear. The CDR3 extends over 14 amino acids. V was cut by 3 bases and J by 6 bases, with 12 bases left in between. Germline-derived CDR1 and CDR2 are WNHNN and SYGVQD (reference sequence). The CDR3 spells CASSEAGSSQPQHF. The CDR3 DNA follows: TGCGCCAGCAGTGAAGCCGGGTCTAGTCAGCCCCAGCATTTT.